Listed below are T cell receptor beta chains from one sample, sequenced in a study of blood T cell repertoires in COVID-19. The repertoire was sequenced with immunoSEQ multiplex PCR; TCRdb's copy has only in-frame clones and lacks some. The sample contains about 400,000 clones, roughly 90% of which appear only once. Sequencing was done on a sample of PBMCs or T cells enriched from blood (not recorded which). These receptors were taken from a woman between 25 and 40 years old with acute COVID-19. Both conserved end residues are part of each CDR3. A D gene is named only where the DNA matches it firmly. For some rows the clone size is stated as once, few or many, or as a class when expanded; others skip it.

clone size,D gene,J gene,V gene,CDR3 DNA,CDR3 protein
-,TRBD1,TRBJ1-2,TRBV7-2,TGTGCCAGCAGCTTAGGGGGGAGTCGACAGGGAAGTGATGGCTACACCTTC,CASSLGGSRQGSDGYTF
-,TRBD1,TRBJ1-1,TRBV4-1,TGCGCCAGCAGCCAAGGGTACAGGGGATCGAACACTGAAGCTTTCTTT,CASSQGYRGSNTEAFF
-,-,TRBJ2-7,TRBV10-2,TGCGCCAGCAGTGAGACAGAGAGCTCCTACGAGCAGTACTTC,CASSETESSYEQYF
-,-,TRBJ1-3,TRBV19,TGTGCCAGTAATCTGACCCGCGGGGGGTGCTCTGGAAACACCATATATTTT,CASNLTRGGCSGNTIYF
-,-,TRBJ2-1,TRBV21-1,TGTGCCAGCAGCAAAGTCCGGGGACTAGCGGGGGCCTACAATGAGCAGTTCTTC,CASSKVRGLAGAYNEQFF
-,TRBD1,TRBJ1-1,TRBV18,TGTGCCAGCTCTCTGGGACAGGTGGGGAACACTGAAGCTTTCTTT,CASSLGQVGNTEAFF
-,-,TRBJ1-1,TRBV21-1,TGTGCCAGCAGCAAAGGTAGTCAGGACACTGAAGCTTTCTTT,CASSKGSQDTEAFF
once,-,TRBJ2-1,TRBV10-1,TGCGCCAGCAGCGGTGCGCCGAGGGCCCCTTCCGAGCAGTTCTTC,CASSGAPRAPSEQFF
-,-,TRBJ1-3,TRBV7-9,TGTGCCAGCAGCTTAGCCCGGACAGTCCCTGGAAACACCATATATTTT,CASSLARTVPGNTIYF
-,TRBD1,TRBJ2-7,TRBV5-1,TGCGCCAGCAGCCAGCCGGGACAGGGAGTATACGAGCAGTACTTC,CASSQPGQGVYEQYF
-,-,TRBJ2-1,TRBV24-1,TGTGCCACCAGTGACCCTCCCCGGGATGAGCAGTTCTTC,CATSDPPRDEQFF
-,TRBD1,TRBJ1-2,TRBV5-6,TGTGCCAGCAGCAAACTGGGACAGGGTGGTGGCTACACCTTC,CASSKLGQGGGYTF
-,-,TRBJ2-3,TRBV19,TGTGCCAGTAGTATAGTCCGGGGGACAGATACGCAGTATTTT,CASSIVRGTDTQYF
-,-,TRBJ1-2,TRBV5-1,TGCGCCAGCAGCCCCAACTCGCTTAACTATGGCTACACCTTC,CASSPNSLNYGYTF
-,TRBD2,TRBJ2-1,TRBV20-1,TGCAGTGCTAACCGGGGGGGGGCACTGTTCTTC,CSANRGGALFF
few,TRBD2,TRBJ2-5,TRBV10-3,TGTGCCATCAGTGAGTCGGCTAGCGGGTACCATCAAGAGACCCAGTACTTC,CAISESASGYHQETQYF
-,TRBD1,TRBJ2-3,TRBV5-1,TGCGCCAGCAGCCCGTTAAAACCAGGGGGCCAGGGCGGGGGCACAGATACGCAGTATTTT,CASSPLKPGGQGGGTDTQYF
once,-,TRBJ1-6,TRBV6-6,TGTGCCAGCAGTTACGGAAGCGCACCCCTCCACTTT,CASSYGSAPLHF
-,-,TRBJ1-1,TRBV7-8,TGTGCCAGCAGCCGACCCTTGAACACTGAAGCTTTCTTT,CASSRPLNTEAFF
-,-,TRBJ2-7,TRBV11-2,TGTGCCAGCACCCTAAACTGGCAGGGAGGCGAGCAGTACTTC,CASTLNWQGGEQYF
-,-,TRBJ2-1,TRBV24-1,TGTGCCACCAGGTGGGAGCATGAGCAGTTCTTC,CATRWEHEQFF
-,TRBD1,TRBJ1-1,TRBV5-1,TGCGCCAGCAGCTACACCCTTGGACAGGGGCCGAACACTGAAGCTTTCTTT,CASSYTLGQGPNTEAFF
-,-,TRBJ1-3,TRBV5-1,TGCGCCAGCAGACAGCACTCTGGAAACACCATATATTTT,CASRQHSGNTIYF
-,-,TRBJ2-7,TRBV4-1,TGCGCCAGCAGCCTCTCAGCGGCCGGAATCTACGAGCAGTACTTC,CASSLSAAGIYEQYF
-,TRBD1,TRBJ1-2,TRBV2,TGTGCCAGCAGTGACTCTCGGGACAGCTATGGCTACACCTTC,CASSDSRDSYGYTF
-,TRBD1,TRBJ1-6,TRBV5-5,TGTGCCAGCAAAGGCCGAGGGACAGGGGCTAATTCACCCCTCCACTTT,CASKGRGTGANSPLHF
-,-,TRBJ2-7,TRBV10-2,TGCGCCAGCAGTGAATCACGTTTGCTAAGCGAGCAGTACTTC,CASSESRLLSEQYF
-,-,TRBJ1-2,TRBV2,TGTGCCAGCAGCCCACTGAGGGTGGTCGGCTACACCTTC,CASSPLRVVGYTF
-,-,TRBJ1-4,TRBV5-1,TGCGCCAGCAGCCCACAGGGTGGGGAAAAACTGTTTTTT,CASSPQGGEKLFF
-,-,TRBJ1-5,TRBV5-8,TGTGCCAGCAGCTTCGGGTCTCTCAAACAGCCCCAGCATTTT,CASSFGSLKQPQHF
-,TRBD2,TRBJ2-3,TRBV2,TGTGCCAGTATGAGATTAGCGGGGGGTACAGATACGCAGTATTTT,CASMRLAGGTDTQYF
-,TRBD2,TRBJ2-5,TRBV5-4,TGTGCCAGCAGCTTGGGGGCGGGGGGGATTGGAGAGACCCAGTACTTC,CASSLGAGGIGETQYF
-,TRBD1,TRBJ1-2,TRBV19,TGTGCCAGTAGTGACGGACAGGTTGCTAACTATGGCTACACCTTC,CASSDGQVANYGYTF
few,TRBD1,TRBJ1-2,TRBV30,TGTGCCTGGAGGACAGGGCGGCCTCCCTATGGCTACACCTTC,CAWRTGRPPYGYTF
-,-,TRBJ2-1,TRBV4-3,TGCGCCAGCAGCCCCACCACAGGTAGCGGACGCTCCTACAATGAGCAGTTCTTC,CASSPTTGSGRSYNEQFF
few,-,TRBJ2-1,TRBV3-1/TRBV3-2,TGTGCCAGCAGCCAAGAAGGGAGCTCCTACAATGAGCAGTTCTTC,CASSQEGSSYNEQFF
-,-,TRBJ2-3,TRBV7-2,TGTGCCAGCAGCTTACTTCGAAGCGCAGATACGCAGTATTTT,CASSLLRSADTQYF
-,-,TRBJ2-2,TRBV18,TGTGCCAGCTCACCACTCCGTGCGGGAAAGCTGCCCGGGGAGCTGTTTTTT,CASSPLRAGKLPGELFF
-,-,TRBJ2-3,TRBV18,TGTGCCAGCTCACCACGGCGGGACGGCCTTTCCACAGATACGCAGTATTTT,CASSPRRDGLSTDTQYF
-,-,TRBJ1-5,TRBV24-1,TGTGCCACCAGTGATTCGGCAGGTTACAGCAATCAGCCCCAGCATTTT,CATSDSAGYSNQPQHF
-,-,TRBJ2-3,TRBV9,TGTGCCAGCAGCGTGAGCGGGCTCACAGATACGCAGTATTTT,CASSVSGLTDTQYF
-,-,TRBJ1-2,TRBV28,TGTGCCAGCAGTCTTGGGTCGGGGGGGAACTATGGCTACACCTTC,CASSLGSGGNYGYTF
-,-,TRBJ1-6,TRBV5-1,TGCGCCAGCAGCCTCAGGGTCTCGGGTGATTCACCCCTCCACTTT,CASSLRVSGDSPLHF
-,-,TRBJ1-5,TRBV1,TGCACCAGCAGCCAAGTTTGGGGGACATCTTATAGCAATCAGCCCCAGCATTTT,CTSSQVWGTSYSNQPQHF
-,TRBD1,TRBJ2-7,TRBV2,TGTGCCAGCAGTGAAACGACAGGGGGGCGCTACGAGCAGTACTTC,CASSETTGGRYEQYF